What follows are 15 T cell receptor beta chains derived from one specimen sequenced in a study of blood T cells in healthy people across ages. A sample-barcoded 5' primer and a J-beta primer mix were used in a second PCR of roughly 6 to 11 cycles. TCRdb re-called the 5' RACE reads with MiXCR, one entry per CDR3 protein. The sample has over a million distinct CDR3 sequences, 35% to 55% seen once. Sequencing was performed on blood. These receptor sequences come from a woman aged 55-75 years in good health.

The chain has TRBV7-3 and TRBJ2-5; D is undetermined. V dropped 1 base and J dropped 4 bases, with 7 bases sitting between them. This CDR3 contains 13 residues. The germline CDR1 and CDR2 sequences are SGHTA and FQGTGA. This CDR3 is CASSLRRVETQYF. As DNA, the CDR3 is TGTGCCAGCAGCTTAAGAAGGGTAGAGACCCAGTACTTC.

This clonotype was observed a handful of times. The rearrangement uses TRBV6-6 and TRBJ1-2; D is uncertain. The CDR3 consists of 14 residues. Trimming took off 0 bases at V and 4 bases at J, with 9 bases between the two ends. The germline V gene encodes CDR1 MNHNY and CDR2 SVGAGI (reference sequence). CDR3 sequence reads: CASSYSGSPYGYTF. CDR3 coding DNA: TGTGCCAGCAGTTACTCAGGGAGTCCCTATGGCTACACCTTC.

The chain couples TRBV20-1 to TRBJ2-7; D unclear. CDR1 is DFQATT and CDR2 is SNEGSKA in the germline V gene (reference sequence). This CDR3 contains 14 residues. Trimming left V 0 bases short and J 2 bases short, with 11 bases between. The CDR3 loop is CSAREPRPPYEQYF. The CDR3 nucleotides read TGCAGTGCTAGAGAGCCTAGGCCGCCCTACGAGCAGTACTTC.

V usage is TRBV5-1 and J usage is TRBJ1-4, with unresolved D. This CDR3 has 14 residues. Germline V gene lookup returns CDR1 SGHRS and CDR2 YFSETQ. V dropped 4 bases and J dropped 10 bases, with 17 bases sitting between them. CDR3 sequence reads: CASSRAQVEGKLFF. In nucleotides, the CDR3 is TGCGCCAGCAGCAGGGCCCAGGTGGAGGGAAAACTGTTTTTT.

This chain joins TRBV7-3 and TRBJ2-1; 8 bases align to TRBD2. Germline CDR1 is SGHTA and CDR2 is FQGTGA. There are 17 residues in the CDR3. After removal of 2 bases from V and 6 bases from J, the junction contained 12 bases not matched to a gene. The CDR3 DNA is TGTGCCAGCAGCTTAGGGATACTAGCCGGGAGGGTCAATGAGCAGTTCTTC. Residues: CASSLGILAGRVNEQFF.

This clonotype was seen more than once but under ten times. This chain connects TRBV20-1 to TRBJ2-3, with 14 bases matching TRBD2. CDR3 length: 16 residues. Germline CDR1 is DFQATT and CDR2 is SNEGSKA (reference sequence). V shed 3 bases and J 1 base; nucleotides not matched to a gene: 3. The CDR3 loop is CSARTSGRAGTDTQYF. The CDR3 bases are TGCAGTGCTAGGACTAGCGGGAGGGCGGGCACAGATACGCAGTATTTT.

This clonotype was seen a handful of times. The V and J genes are TRBV2 and TRBJ2-7, with D perhaps TRBD1 (6 bases). The CDR3 is 13 residues long. In germline, CDR1 is SNHLY, CDR2 FYNNEI. Deletions cut 7 bases from V and 1 base from J, with 11 bases between. DNA for the CDR3: TGTGCCAGCAACAGGGTAGATTCCTACGAGCAGTACTTC. Translation: CASNRVDSYEQYF.

Only a few counts were recorded for this clonotype. The chain joins TRBV29-1 to TRBJ2-3, with D possibly being TRBD2 (5 bases). V was shortened by 7 bases and J by 1 base, with 15 bases between the two germline ends. The CDR3 is 14 amino acids. Germline V lookup: CDR1 SQVTM, CDR2 ANQGSEA. CDR3 DNA: TGCAGCGAGGTTGGCGGGTCTGGCACAGATACGCAGTATTTT. Its protein product is CSEVGGSGTDTQYF.

This clonotype was picked up a small number of times. The chain links TRBV11-2 to TRBJ2-5; no clear D. This CDR3 comprises 14 residues. The germline gives CDR1 SGHAT, CDR2 FQNNGV. The germline V and J ends were trimmed by 5 bases and 0 bases, with 10 bases remaining between them. The CDR3 loop reads CASSHPRYQETQYF. The CDR3 bases are TGTGCCAGCAGCCATCCGCGGTACCAAGAGACCCAGTACTTC.

This clonotype was observed a handful of times. V is TRBV7-7 and J is TRBJ2-3; D ambiguous. The CDR3 loop spans 13 amino acids. Trimming stripped 4 bases from V and 3 bases from J, with 8 bases between. CDR1 SSHAT and CDR2 FNYEAQ come from the germline V gene (reference sequence). The CDR3 coding sequence is TGTGCCAGCAGCTCAAGGGCGACAGATACGCAGTATTTT. Amino acids: CASSSRATDTQYF.

The chain couples TRBV4-1 to TRBJ2-5; 7 nucleotides align to TRBD1. TRBJ2-7 explains the end of the DNA better; the J call may be wrong. CDR1 is MGHRA, CDR2 YSYEKL, per germline. The CDR3 spans 16 residues. This CDR3 reads CASSQEPGQPPYEQYF. DNA for the CDR3: TGCGCCAGCAGCCAAGAACCGGGACAGCCCCCTTACGAGCAGTACTTC.

The chain uses TRBV9 and TRBJ2-1; D is perhaps TRBD1 (6 bases). Trimming took off 4 bases at V and 5 bases at J, with 19 bases between the two ends. CDR3 length: 16 amino acids. Germline V gene data show CDR1 as SGDLS and CDR2 as YYNGEE. CDR3 nucleotides: TGTGCCAGCAGCACCAGGAGAGGGGGTTCCGACAATGAGCAGTTCTTC. Its protein is CASSTRRGGSDNEQFF. The full variable domain, rest sourced from reference TRBV9 and TRBJ2-1, is DSGVTQTPKHLITATGQRVTLRCSPRSGDLSVYWYQQSLDQGLQFLIQYYNGEERAKGNILERFSAQQFPDLHSELNLSSLELGDSALYFCASSTRRGGSDNEQFFGPGTRLTVL.

J is TRBJ2-4 and V is TRBV20-1; no clear D gene. The V and J ends lost 0 bases and 0 bases respectively, with 6 bases between them. CDR3 size: 14 residues. CDR1 DFQATT and CDR2 SNEGSKA come from the germline V gene (reference sequence). The CDR3 DNA is TGCAGTGCTAGAGACCCTGTAGCCAAAAACATTCAGTACTTC. Translating gives CSARDPVAKNIQYF.

CDR3 sequence: CAISEGRAETEAFF. The CDR3, as DNA: TGTGCCATCAGTGAGGGCAGGGCAGAAACTGAAGCTTTCTTT. The chain carries TRBV10-3 and TRBJ1-1; possible D gene TRBD1, 5 bases. CDR3 size: 14 residues. Germline V gives CDR1 ENHRY, CDR2 SYGVKD. V lost 2 bases, J lost 5 bases, and 12 bases lay in between.

This sequence joins TRBV4-2 and TRBJ2-1; maybe TRBD1 (5 bases). The CDR3 is made up of 14 amino acids. V lost 3 bases to trimming and J lost 6 bases, with 12 bases between them. Germline CDR1 LGHNA, CDR2 YNFKEQ. The DNA for the CDR3 is TGTGCCAGCAGCCAGTGGCAAAGGGGCAATGAGCAGTTCTTC. This encodes CASSQWQRGNEQFF.